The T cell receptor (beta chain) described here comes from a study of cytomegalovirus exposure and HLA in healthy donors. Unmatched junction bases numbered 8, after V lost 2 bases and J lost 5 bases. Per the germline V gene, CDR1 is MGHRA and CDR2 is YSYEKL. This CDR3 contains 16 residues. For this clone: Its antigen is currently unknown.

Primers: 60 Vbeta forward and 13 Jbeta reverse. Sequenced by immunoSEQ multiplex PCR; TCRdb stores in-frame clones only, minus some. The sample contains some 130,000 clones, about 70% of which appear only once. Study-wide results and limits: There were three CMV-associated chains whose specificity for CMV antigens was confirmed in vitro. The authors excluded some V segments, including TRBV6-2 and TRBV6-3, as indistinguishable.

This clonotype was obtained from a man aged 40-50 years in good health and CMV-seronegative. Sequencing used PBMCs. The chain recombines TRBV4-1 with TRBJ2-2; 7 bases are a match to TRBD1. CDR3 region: CASSQTSGTATGELFF. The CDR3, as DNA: TGCGCCAGCAGCCAAACCTCCGGGACAGCGACCGGGGAGCTGTTTTTT.